This TCR beta chain was captured in a study of control samples from healthy donors and cancer patients. This CDR3 region has 13 residues. Trimming shortened V by 5 bases and J by 4 bases, and 12 bases separated the two germline ends. CDR1 is MDHEN, CDR2 SYDVKM, per germline. The repertoire was sequenced with immunoSEQ multiplex PCR; TCRdb's copy has only in-frame clones and lacks some. This table has about 18,000 clones, around 80% appearing once. This clone has more than one count but fewer than ten. The specimen was PBMCs. This chain links TRBV28 with TRBJ2-7; no clear D gene. This receptor was taken from a man aged 80 or over with head and neck cancer. The DNA of the CDR3 is TGTGCCAGCAGTGTGCAGTCCCATTACGAGCAGTACTTC. Translated: CASSVQSHYEQYF.